This T cell receptor (beta chain) was captured by sequencing in a study of CD8 T cells in Susac syndrome. The germline V gene has CDR1 MNHNS and CDR2 SASEGT. With 2 bases removed from V and 4 bases from J, the gap between germline ends came to 8 bases. This CDR3 is built from 14 residues. The RNA input was roughly 0.45 to 1 ug, and it was reverse transcribed with random hexamers. TCRdb redid the calling of the immunoSEQ multiplex PCR reads with MiXCR, one entry per CDR3 protein. The table has 160,000 or so distinct CDR3 sequences, about 92% seen once; the top ten hold roughly 0.08%. Peripheral blood CD8+ and CD4+ T cells were profiled by TCR beta sequencing.

The chain couples TRBV6-1 to TRBJ2-2; possibly TRBD1 for D (5 bases). The specimen sequenced was CD4+ T cells from PBMCs. The sequence was obtained from a human donor in good health. The CDR3 loop reads CASSERGGTGELFF. CDR3 in DNA: TGTGCCAGCAGTGAAAGGGGTGGCACCGGGGAGCTGTTTTTT.